These T cell receptor beta chains were read from a single sample in a study of cytotoxic CD8 clonotypes in ibrutinib-treated CLL. Measured with immunoSEQ multiplex PCR; TCRdb has only the in-frame clones, and not every one. This repertoire shows 150,000 or so clones, around three quarters found once; its top ten account for approximately 28%. Sequencing used PBMCs, obtained after 12 months of ibrutinib treatment. Every receptor here comes from a human donor with chronic lymphocytic leukemia. Both conserved end residues are part of each CDR3. The D gene is left open where the match is weak. The listing skips clone size in some rows; elsewhere it reads once, few, many or a size class.

abundance	v_gene	j_gene	d_gene	CDR3nt	CDR3aa
NA	TRBV27	TRBJ2-7	NA	TGTGCCAGCAGCCGGGACACTTCCTACGAGCAGTACTTC	CASSRDTSYEQYF
NA	TRBV28	TRBJ1-5	NA	TGTGCCAGTTACCGAGGACAAGACAATCAGCCCCAGCATTTT	CASYRGQDNQPQHF
NA	TRBV7-2	TRBJ1-3	NA	TGTGCCAGCAGCTTAGTCGGGACTGGAAACACCATATATTTT	CASSLVGTGNTIYF
NA	TRBV7-2	TRBJ2-1	NA	TGTGCCAGCAGATTTAGCGCCGCGGCCCGCTACAATGAGCAGTTCTTC	CASRFSAAARYNEQFF
NA	TRBV6-5	TRBJ2-7	NA	TGTGCCAGCAGTTACCAAGGGGATGCCTACGAGCAGTACTTC	CASSYQGDAYEQYF
NA	TRBV7-6	TRBJ1-3	NA	TGTGCCAGCAGCCGCTTGGACAGTGGAAACACCATATATTTT	CASSRLDSGNTIYF
NA	TRBV4-2	TRBJ2-3	TRBD2	TGTGCCAGCAGCCGCCCAGGCGGGGGGTCAGATACGCAGTATTTT	CASSRPGGGSDTQYF
once	TRBV5-5	TRBJ2-3	NA	TGTGCCAGCAGCTTGGGGGATACGCAGTATTTT	CASSLGDTQYF
few	TRBV10-3	TRBJ1-2	NA	TGTGCCATCAGAACAGGGTCATCGTATAACTATGGCTACACCTTC	CAIRTGSSYNYGYTF
NA	TRBV25-1	TRBJ1-2	NA	TGTGCCAGCAGTGACGGGGCAGGGAGCGGGGGCTACACCTTC	CASSDGAGSGGYTF
once	TRBV5-6	TRBJ2-7	TRBD1	TGTGCCAGCAGCGGACAGGGGTCCGGCGAGCAGTACTTC	CASSGQGSGEQYF
NA	TRBV11-2	TRBJ2-7	NA	TGTGCCAGCAGCCGTTCCGGGACGCTCTACGAGCAGTACTTC	CASSRSGTLYEQYF
NA	TRBV28	TRBJ1-3	NA	TGTGCCAGCAGTCAGGGGCACACCATATATTTT	CASSQGHTIYF
NA	TRBV9	TRBJ2-1	NA	TGTGCCAGCAGCCCCTTTTGGGCGGGGGCCCAGAATGAGCAGTTCTTC	CASSPFWAGAQNEQFF
NA	TRBV18	TRBJ2-7	NA	TGTGCCAGCTCACCATCATCAGACGAGCAGTACTTC	CASSPSSDEQYF
NA	TRBV18	TRBJ1-6	NA	TGTGCCAGCTCACCACGGGTCTTGGACAGTCAAAATTCACCCCTCCACTTT	CASSPRVLDSQNSPLHF
few	TRBV27	TRBJ2-7	TRBD2	TGTGCCAGCAGTTGGGGTAGCGGGGGGCTCTACGAGCAGTACTTC	CASSWGSGGLYEQYF
NA	TRBV15	TRBJ2-2	NA	TGTGCCACCAGCAGAGATCGAGTTTACAACACCGGGGAGCTGTTTTTT	CATSRDRVYNTGELFF
NA	TRBV6-5	TRBJ2-7	TRBD1	TGTGCCAGCAGCTCCCAGACAGGGTTCGAGCAGTACTTC	CASSSQTGFEQYF